The clone carrying this T cell receptor (beta chain) showed up just once. Its antigen remains unknown. The data stem from a study of PD-1 blockade in classical Hodgkin lymphoma. The study's findings and limits: A reduction in baseline TCR diversity was reportedly seen in newly diagnosed patients relative to healthy donors. By C4D1, CD4+ diversity increased significantly, especially in complete responders.

Libraries were prepared by immunoSEQ multiplex PCR; TCRdb keeps only in-frame clonotypes and omits some of them. Here the sample spans about 97,000 clones, approximately 80% being singletons. Every patient relapsed after autologous stem cell transplantation, and brentuximab vedotin exposure varied. V trimming: 5 bases; J trimming: 4 bases; junction bases outside the gene matches: 11. The CDR3 contains 19 residues. Germline V gene lookup returns CDR1 MDHEN and CDR2 SYDVKM. This receptor was taken from a human donor with classical Hodgkin lymphoma. The source was peripheral blood mononuclear cells (PBMCs), collected at baseline. The chain employs TRBV28 and TRBJ2-2; 15 positions agree with TRBD2. CDR3 in DNA: TGTGCCAGCAGTCCCCTCGGACTAGCGGGAGGGGTCGGCACCGGGGAGCTGTTTTTT. Translation: CASSPLGLAGGVGTGELFF.